These 15 T cell receptor beta chains originate from one sample sequenced in a study of cytomegalovirus exposure and HLA in healthy donors. Assay used: immunoSEQ multiplex PCR; TCRdb lists only in-frame clones, some missing. The sample shows under 200,000 clones, about 95% of them seen only once. The sequenced material came from PBMCs. The receptors were gathered from a young woman in good health and CMV-seronegative.

The rearrangement joins TRBV5-1 to TRBJ2-5, with TRBD1 matching over 7 bases. The CDR3 spans 15 residues. Germline V gene data show CDR1 as SGHRS and CDR2 as YFSETQ. V dropped 4 bases and J dropped 1; count of bases not matched to a gene: 7. CDR3 residues: CASSRTGQFQETQYF. CDR3 DNA: TGCGCCAGCAGCAGGACGGGACAGTTCCAAGAGACCCAGTACTTC.

V is TRBV2 and J is TRBJ1-2, with D perhaps TRBD1 (6 bases). Deletions cut 5 bases from V and 6 bases from J, with 22 bases between. Germline V gives CDR1 SNHLY, CDR2 FYNNEI. The CDR3 covers 16 residues. The CDR3 DNA follows: TGTGCCAGCAGTTCTGGCTGGGGCGGGGGGCATGATGGCTACACCTTC. Amino acid sequence: CASSSGWGGGHDGYTF.

The chain joins TRBV4-1 to TRBJ1-1; no firm D call. Per germline, CDR1 MGHRA and CDR2 YSYEKL. V was shortened by 6 bases and J by 0 bases, with 8 bases between the two germline ends. The CDR3 consists of 13 residues. This CDR3 is CASRRLVNTEAFF. The CDR3 nucleotides read TGCGCCAGCAGGCGGCTCGTGAACACTGAAGCTTTCTTT.

The chain employs TRBV6-1 and TRBJ2-7, with D unresolved. The CDR3 is made up of 14 amino acids. Germline CDR1 is MNHNS and CDR2 is SASEGT. V lost 2 bases, J lost 2 bases, and 10 bases lay in between. In DNA form, the CDR3 reads TGTGCCAGCAGTGAATATGGCAGCGCCTACGAGCAGTACTTC. Its translation: CASSEYGSAYEQYF.

V is TRBV18 and J is TRBJ2-3; 8 nucleotides line up with TRBD2. V lost 1 base, J lost 3 bases, and 6 bases stayed unmatched. Germline V gene sequence: CDR1 KGHSH, CDR2 LQKENI. This CDR3 spans 16 amino acids. The CDR3 reads CASSPLGGGTTDTQYF. The CDR3 DNA reads as TGTGCCAGCTCACCACTGGGCGGGGGGACGACAGATACGCAGTATTTT.

This clone has just a few counts. V usage is TRBV6-6 and J usage is TRBJ2-3, with D possibly matching TRBD1 (6 bases). The CDR3 is 16 amino acids. The germline CDR1 and CDR2 sequences are MNHNY and SVGAGI (reference sequence). V was pared by 0 bases and J by 0 bases, with 10 bases between. CDR3 DNA sequence: TGTGCCAGCAGTTACTCGGGCAGGGGTAGCACAGATACGCAGTATTTT. Amino acids: CASSYSGRGSTDTQYF.

The chain couples TRBV9 to TRBJ2-6; D gene unclear. The CDR3 is made up of 14 amino acids. Germline lookup yields CDR1 SGDLS and CDR2 YYNGEE. Trimming removed 5 bases at V and 1 base at J, with 7 bases between. This CDR3 reads CASSRESGANVLTF. The CDR3 DNA reads as TGTGCCAGCAGTCGAGAATCTGGGGCCAACGTCCTGACTTTC.

This clone appeared once. V usage is TRBV11-2 and J usage is TRBJ2-7, with TRBD2 matching 8 bases. The germline gives CDR1 SGHAT, CDR2 FQNNGV. Trimming cost V 6 bases and J 1 base; bases outside gene matches: 8. The CDR3 is 15 amino acids. The CDR3 here is CASSAGRGASYEQYF. As DNA, the CDR3 is TGTGCCAGCAGTGCCGGGCGGGGGGCGTCCTACGAGCAGTACTTC.

The chain employs TRBV11-2 and TRBJ1-1; a possible D gene is TRBD1 (5 bases). V lost 5 bases and J lost 7, with 11 bases in between. The germline V gene has CDR1 SGHAT and CDR2 FQNNGV. This CDR3 has 12 residues. CDR3 region: CASSAGGREAFF. Here the CDR3 DNA reads TGTGCCAGCAGCGCCGGGGGTCGTGAAGCTTTCTTT.

The V call is TRBV2, the J call TRBJ2-1; D is possibly TRBD1 (5 bases). Per germline, CDR1 SNHLY and CDR2 FYNNEI. Trimming pared 6 bases from V and 3 bases from J, leaving 9 bases between. This CDR3 is built from 13 residues. The CDR3 nucleotides are TGTGCCAGCAGCGCCGACAGCTACAATGAGCAGTTCTTC. This codes for CASSADSYNEQFF. Filled out from reference TRBV2 and TRBJ2-1, the complete variable domain reads EPEVTQTPSHQVTQMGQEVILRCVPISNHLYFYWYRQILGQKVEFLVSFYNNEISEKSEIFDDQFSVERPDGSNFTLKIRSTKLEDSAMYFCASSADSYNEQFFGPGTRLTVL.

The DNA of the CDR3 is TGTGCCAGCAGCTTAACAGGGGCCAAGGGGGACGAGCAGTACTTC. Its translation: CASSLTGAKGDEQYF. The rearrangement uses TRBV5-6 and TRBJ2-7; TRBD1 matches 7 bases. This CDR3 spans 15 amino acids. Germline CDR1 and CDR2: SGHDT and YYEEEE. The junction had 10 bases not matched to a gene; V was cut back by 2 bases and J by 5 bases.

As regards this clone: Germline and junction disagree at one end, which may indicate a read error. Here the CDR3 reads CASSPGQGANIEAFF. The CDR3 DNA reads TGTGCCAGCAGTCCAGGACAGGGGGCCAACATTGAAGCTTTCTTT. The gene calls are TRBV2 and TRBJ1-1, with 11 bases fitting TRBD1. Per the germline V gene, CDR1 is SNHLY and CDR2 is FYNNEI. The CDR3 covers 15 residues.

This chain's CDR3 is CASSSDISYNSPLHF. The CDR3 DNA sequence: TGTGCCAGCAGCTCGGACATCTCCTATAATTCACCCCTCCACTTT. The chain employs TRBV7-2 and TRBJ1-6; D perhaps matches TRBD1 (5 bases). Between the trimmed V and J ends, which lost 4 bases and 0 bases, there was a span of 7 bases. The CDR3 consists of 15 residues. Looked up from germline, CDR1 is SGHTA and CDR2 is FQGNSA.

The genes are TRBV5-1 and TRBJ2-7; D is uncertain. This CDR3 has 13 amino acids. Trimming removed 4 bases from V and 2 bases from J, with 10 bases in between. Germline lookup yields CDR1 SGHRS and CDR2 YFSETQ. CDR3 bases: TGCGCCAGCAGCGTGGCTCTAACCTACGAGCAGTACTTC. Translation: CASSVALTYEQYF.

This chain connects TRBV19 to TRBJ2-3; TRBD2 aligns across 9 bases. CDR1 and CDR2 from the germline V gene are LNHDA and SQIVND (reference sequence). There are 14 residues in the CDR3. After removal of 9 bases from V and 1 base from J, the junction contained 5 bases not matched to a gene. CDR3 bases: TGTGCCAGCGCGACTAGCGGCGGCACAGATACGCAGTATTTT. Encoded protein: CASATSGGTDTQYF. Full variable domain (remainder filled in from reference TRBV19 and TRBJ2-3): DGGITQSPKYLFRKEGQNVTLSCEQNLNHDAMYWYRQDPGQGLRLIYYSQIVNDFQKGDIAEGYSVSREKKESFPLTVTSAQKNPTAFYLCASATSGGTDTQYFGPGTRLTVL.